This TCR beta chain was obtained from a study of CD8+ T cells in alopecia areata. The study, taken as a whole, reports: Scalp sample data also include resident alphabeta T cells from normal skin.

CDR1 SGHDT and CDR2 YYEEEE come from the germline V gene. This CDR3 region has 12 residues. Trimming removed 0 bases at V and 12 bases at J, with 13 bases between. Sequencing relied on a cDNA template that was reverse transcribed from extracted RNA. Clones were read by immunoSEQ multiplex PCR, and TCRdb kept only the in-frame ones, dropping some. The top ten clones hold over 9.5% of a sample with more than 95,000 clones, approximately 47% of them seen once. Only a few counts were recorded for this clone. The antigen remains unidentified. Alopecia areata patients gave lesional scalp punch biopsies and peripheral blood samples.

The sequence was obtained from a human donor with alopecia areata. The chain recombines TRBV5-6 with TRBJ2-7, with D maybe TRBD2 (5 bases). The sequenced sample was NKG2D-low CD8+ T cells sorted from blood. CDR3 protein: CASSLGSVAPYF. The CDR3 coding sequence is TGTGCCAGCAGCTTGGGTTCGGTAGCGCCGTACTTC.